The present TCR beta chain was sequenced within a study of cytomegalovirus exposure and HLA in healthy donors. Study observations and caveats: Later work showed greater clonal expansion in HLA-associated TCR beta chains than in equally common others.

A word on this clone: Its antigen is unidentified.

This PCR relied on a set of 60 Vbeta primers and 13 Jbeta primers. The table came from immunoSEQ multiplex PCR; TCRdb's copy has only in-frame clones and leaves some out. The data contain around 130,000 clones, around 78% of them singletons. CDR3 length equals 15 residues. Unmatched junction bases numbered 13, after V lost 5 bases and J lost 7 bases. Germline CDR1 SGHNT, CDR2 YENEEA. The source material was PBMCs. This clonotype was obtained from a woman aged 45 to 65 in good health and CMV-seronegative. This chain links TRBV11-3 with TRBJ2-7, with 8 nucleotides matching TRBD2. The DNA for the CDR3 is TGTGCCAGCAGCCTCGGGACTAGACCATTAGGAGAGCAGTACTTC. It encodes CASSLGTRPLGEQYF.